This T cell receptor (beta chain) was recovered during a study of T cell responses to AZD1222 COVID-19 vaccine. Whole-study findings and limits: White British people made up most donors, females outnumbered males, and clonal diversity was possibly underestimated. Repertoires were obtained solely post-peak T cell response. After two AZD1222 doses, spike-specific TCR breadth and depth rose versus day 0. Spike-wide coverage was observed for vaccine-associated CD4 TCRs, with dominant responses at 160-218 and 743-854.

Sequenced by immunoSEQ multiplex PCR; TCRdb stores in-frame clones only, minus some. The sample has over 110,000 clones; under 90% are singletons. The CDR3 contains 13 residues. The V gene's germline CDR1 is MNHEY and CDR2 SMNVEV (reference sequence). Trimming took off 7 bases at V and 5 bases at J, with 11 bases between the two ends. This clone appeared a single time. Its target is not known. The sequence was obtained from an adult who received the AZD1222 COVID-19 vaccine. V and J are TRBV27 and TRBJ1-4; D call uncertain. Sequencing used peripheral blood, obtained 28 days after the second AZD1222 dose. CDR3 in DNA: TGTGCCAGCACTGGGCGGGAAAATGAAAAACTGTTTTTT. Residues: CASTGRENEKLFF.